This note documents a single TCR beta chain sequence. Its cognate antigen is unknown. This record belongs to a study of cytomegalovirus exposure and HLA in healthy donors. The wider study: Across around 400 genotyped donors, over 70% landed in the Caucasian-associated ancestry cluster.

The germline V gene has CDR1 SNHLY and CDR2 FYNNEI. This CDR3 has 14 residues. The V segment lost 7 bases and the J segment 0 bases; nucleotides outside the gene matches: 5. Study observations and caveats: Earlier analysis yielded a pattern in which most TCR beta V segments were productive about 87% or about 30% of the time. Most of the CMV-associated TCR beta chains (in a later analysis) appeared to be HLA-restricted.

PCR used 60 Vbeta primers and 13 Jbeta primers. Assay used: immunoSEQ multiplex PCR; TCRdb lists only in-frame clones, some missing. The sample records some 190,000 clones, around nine tenths being singletons. The chain links TRBV2 to TRBJ2-7, with 8 positions matching TRBD1. The source material was PBMCs. The TCR sequence derives from a woman in her 30s in good health and CMV-seronegative. For the CDR3, the DNA is TGTGCCAGCAAGACCAGGGGGCTCTCCTACGAGCAGTACTTC. Protein product: CASKTRGLSYEQYF. Looking up the rest from reference TRBV2 and TRBJ2-7 gives the full variable domain: EPEVTQTPSHQVTQMGQEVILRCVPISNHLYFYWYRQILGQKVEFLVSFYNNEISEKSEIFDDQFSVERPDGSNFTLKIRSTKLEDSAMYFCASKTRGLSYEQYFGPGTRLTVT.